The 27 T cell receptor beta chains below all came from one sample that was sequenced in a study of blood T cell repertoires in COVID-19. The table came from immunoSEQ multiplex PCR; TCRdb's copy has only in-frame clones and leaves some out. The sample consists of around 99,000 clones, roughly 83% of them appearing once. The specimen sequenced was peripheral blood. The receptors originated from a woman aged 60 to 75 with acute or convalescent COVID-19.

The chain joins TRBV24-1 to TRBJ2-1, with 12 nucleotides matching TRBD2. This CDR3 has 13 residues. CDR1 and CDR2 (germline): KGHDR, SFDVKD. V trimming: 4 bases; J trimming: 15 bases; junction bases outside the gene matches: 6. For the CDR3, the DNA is TGTGCCACCAGTGAGCTGACTAGCGGGAGATCGTTCTTC. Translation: CATSELTSGRSFF.

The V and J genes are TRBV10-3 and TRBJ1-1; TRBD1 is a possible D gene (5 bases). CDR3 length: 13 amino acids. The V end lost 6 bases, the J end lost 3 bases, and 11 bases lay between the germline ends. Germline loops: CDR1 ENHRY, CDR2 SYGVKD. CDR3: CAIREQEDTEAFF. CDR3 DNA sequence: TGTGCCATCAGAGAACAGGAAGACACTGAAGCTTTCTTT.

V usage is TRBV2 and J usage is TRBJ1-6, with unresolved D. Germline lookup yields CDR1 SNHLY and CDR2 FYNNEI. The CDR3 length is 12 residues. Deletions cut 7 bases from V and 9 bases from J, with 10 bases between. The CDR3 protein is CASTVKVSPLHF. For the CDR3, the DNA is TGTGCCAGCACGGTCAAAGTTTCACCCCTCCACTTT.

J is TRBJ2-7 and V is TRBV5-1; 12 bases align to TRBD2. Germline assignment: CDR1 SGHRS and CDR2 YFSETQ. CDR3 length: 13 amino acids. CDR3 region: CASSLRSSGRALV. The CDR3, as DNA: TGCGCCAGCAGCTTGAGGTCTAGCGGGAGGGCCCTAGTC.

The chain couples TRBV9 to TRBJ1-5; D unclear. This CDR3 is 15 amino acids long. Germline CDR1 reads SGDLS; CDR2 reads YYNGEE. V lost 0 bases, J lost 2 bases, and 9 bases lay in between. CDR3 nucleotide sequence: TGTGCCAGCAGCGTAGACGGGAGAGGCAATCAGCCCCAGCATTTT. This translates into CASSVDGRGNQPQHF.

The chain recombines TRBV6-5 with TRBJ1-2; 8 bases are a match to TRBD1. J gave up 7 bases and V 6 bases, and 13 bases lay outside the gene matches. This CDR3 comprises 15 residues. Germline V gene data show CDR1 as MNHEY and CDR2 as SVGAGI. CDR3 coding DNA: TGTGCCAGCAGCTCCCCCGTAGGACAGGGAATTGGCTACACCTTC. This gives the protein CASSSPVGQGIGYTF.

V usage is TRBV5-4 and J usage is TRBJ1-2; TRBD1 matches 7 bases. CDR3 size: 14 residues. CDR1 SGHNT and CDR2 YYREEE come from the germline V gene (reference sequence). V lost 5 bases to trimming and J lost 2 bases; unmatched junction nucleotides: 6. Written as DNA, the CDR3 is TGTGCCAGCAGGAGACAGGGCTTAAACTATGGCTACACCTTC. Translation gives CASRRQGLNYGYTF.

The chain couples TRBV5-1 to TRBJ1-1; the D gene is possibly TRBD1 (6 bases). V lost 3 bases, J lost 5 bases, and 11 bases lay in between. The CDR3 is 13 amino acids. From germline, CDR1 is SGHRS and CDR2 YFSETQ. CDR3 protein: CASSWEGGTEAFF. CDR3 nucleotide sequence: TGCGCCAGCAGCTGGGAAGGGGGAACTGAAGCTTTCTTT.

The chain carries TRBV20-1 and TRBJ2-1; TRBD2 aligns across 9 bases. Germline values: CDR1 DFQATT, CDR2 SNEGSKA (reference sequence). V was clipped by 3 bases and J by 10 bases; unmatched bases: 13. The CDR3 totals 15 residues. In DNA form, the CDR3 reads TGCAGTGCTAGTCCTGCTAGCGGGGCGGCCGGGGAGCAGTTCTTC. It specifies CSASPASGAAGEQFF.

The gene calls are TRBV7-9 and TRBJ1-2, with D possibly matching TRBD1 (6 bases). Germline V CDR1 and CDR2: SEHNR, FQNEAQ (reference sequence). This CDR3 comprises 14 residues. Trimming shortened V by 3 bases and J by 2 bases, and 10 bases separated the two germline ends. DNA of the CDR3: TGTGCCAGCAGCTTGACAGGCGGAAACTATGGCTACACCTTC. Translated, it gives CASSLTGGNYGYTF. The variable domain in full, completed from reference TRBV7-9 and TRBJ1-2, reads DTGVSQNPRHKITKRGQNVTFRCDPISEHNRLYWYRQTLGQGPEFLTYFQNEAQLEKSRLLSDRFSAERPKGSFSTLEIQRTEQGDSAMYLCASSLTGGNYGYTFGSGTRLTVV.

The CDR3 DNA reads as TGTGCCAGCAGCTTAGTGGTCGGCTACGAGCAGTACTTC. Encoded protein: CASSLVVGYEQYF. The V call is TRBV11-1, the J call TRBJ2-7; no clear D gene. CDR3 size: 13 residues. Germline-derived CDR1 and CDR2 are SGHAT and FQDESV (reference sequence). V was shortened by 1 base and J by 3 bases, with 7 bases between the two germline ends.

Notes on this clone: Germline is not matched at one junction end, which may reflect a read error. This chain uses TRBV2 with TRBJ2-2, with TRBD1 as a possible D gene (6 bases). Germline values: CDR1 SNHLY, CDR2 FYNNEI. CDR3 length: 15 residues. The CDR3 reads CASSKAPGQSGELFF. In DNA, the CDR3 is TGTGCCAGCAGTAAAGCACCGGGACAATCCGGGGAGCTGTTTTTT.

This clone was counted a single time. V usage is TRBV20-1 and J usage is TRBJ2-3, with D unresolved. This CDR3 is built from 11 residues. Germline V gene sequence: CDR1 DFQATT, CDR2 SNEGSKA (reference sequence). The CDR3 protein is CSYVSTDTQYF. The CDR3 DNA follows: TGCTCCTACGTTAGCACAGATACGCAGTATTTT.

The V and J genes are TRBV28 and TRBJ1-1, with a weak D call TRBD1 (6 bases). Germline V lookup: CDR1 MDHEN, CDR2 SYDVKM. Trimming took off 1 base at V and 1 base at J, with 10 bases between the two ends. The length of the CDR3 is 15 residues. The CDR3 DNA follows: TGTGCCAGCAGTTTATCCGGGACACAGAACACTGAAGCTTTCTTT. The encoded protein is CASSLSGTQNTEAFF.

The CDR3 reads CASSWTGSDEQYF. DNA of the CDR3: TGTGCCAGCAGTTGGACAGGGAGCGACGAGCAGTACTTC. This chain connects TRBV6-1 to TRBJ2-7; 8 bases map to TRBD1. Germline V lookup: CDR1 MNHNS, CDR2 SASEGT. The CDR3 sequence is 13 residues long. V trimming: 5 bases; J trimming: 5 bases; junction bases outside the gene matches: 5.

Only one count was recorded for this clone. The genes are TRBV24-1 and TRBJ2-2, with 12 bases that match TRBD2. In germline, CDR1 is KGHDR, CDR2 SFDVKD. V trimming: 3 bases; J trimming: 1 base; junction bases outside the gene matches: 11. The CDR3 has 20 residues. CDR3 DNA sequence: TGTGCCACCAGTGATGAAACTCCCGGGACTAGCGGGTGGAACACCGGGGAGCTGTTTTTT. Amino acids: CATSDETPGTSGWNTGELFF.

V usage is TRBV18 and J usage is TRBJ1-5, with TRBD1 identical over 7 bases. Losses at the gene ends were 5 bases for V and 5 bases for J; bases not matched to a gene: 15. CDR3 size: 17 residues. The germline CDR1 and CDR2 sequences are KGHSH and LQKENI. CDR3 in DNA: TGTGCCAGCTCATCCGACCGACAGGGCGCAAGGTATCAGCCCCAGCATTTT. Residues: CASSSDRQGARYQPQHF.

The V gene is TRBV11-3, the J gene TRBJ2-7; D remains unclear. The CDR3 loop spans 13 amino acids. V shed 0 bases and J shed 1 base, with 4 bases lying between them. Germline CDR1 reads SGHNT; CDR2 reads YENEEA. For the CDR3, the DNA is TGTGCCAGCAGCTTAGATATATCCTACGAGCAGTACTTC. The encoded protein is CASSLDISYEQYF.

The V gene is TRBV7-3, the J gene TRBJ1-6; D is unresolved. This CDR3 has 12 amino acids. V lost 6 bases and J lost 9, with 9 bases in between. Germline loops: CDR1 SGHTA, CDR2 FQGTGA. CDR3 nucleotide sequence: TGTGCCAGCAGTTTTGCAGGTTCACCCCTCCACTTT. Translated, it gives CASSFAGSPLHF.

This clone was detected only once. CDR3 DNA sequence: TGCAGCGTTCTCGGGACAGCGAACACCGGGGAGCTGTTTTTT. It specifies CSVLGTANTGELFF. The chain uses TRBV29-1 and TRBJ2-2; 7 bases line up with TRBD1. Trimming at V came to 5 bases and at J to 0 bases, leaving 3 bases not matched to a gene. Looked up from germline, CDR1 is SQVTM and CDR2 is ANQGSEA. The length of the CDR3 is 14 residues.

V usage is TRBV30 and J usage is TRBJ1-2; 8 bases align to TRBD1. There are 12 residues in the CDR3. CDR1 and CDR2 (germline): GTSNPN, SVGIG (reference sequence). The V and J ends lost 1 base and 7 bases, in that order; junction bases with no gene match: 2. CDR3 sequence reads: CAWSAQGGGYTF. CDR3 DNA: TGTGCCTGGAGTGCACAGGGGGGTGGCTACACCTTC.

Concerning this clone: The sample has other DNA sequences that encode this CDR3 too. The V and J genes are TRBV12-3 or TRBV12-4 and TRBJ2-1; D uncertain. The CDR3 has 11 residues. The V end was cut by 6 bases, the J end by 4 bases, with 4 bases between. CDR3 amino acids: CASSQYNEQFF. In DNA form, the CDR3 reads TGTGCCAGCAGCCAGTACAATGAGCAGTTCTTC.

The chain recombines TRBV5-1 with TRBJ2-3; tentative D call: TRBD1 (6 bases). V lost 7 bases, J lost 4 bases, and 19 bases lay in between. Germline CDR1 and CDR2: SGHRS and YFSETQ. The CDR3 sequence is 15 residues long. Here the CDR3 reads CASYLGGAQPDTQYF. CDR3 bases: TGCGCCAGCTACCTAGGGGGAGCGCAGCCAGATACGCAGTATTTT.

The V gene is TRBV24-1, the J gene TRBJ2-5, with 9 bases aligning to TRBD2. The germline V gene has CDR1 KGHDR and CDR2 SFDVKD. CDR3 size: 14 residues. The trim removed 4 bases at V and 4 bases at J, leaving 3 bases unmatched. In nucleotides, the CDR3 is TGTGCCACCAGTGAGACTAGCGGAGGAGAGACCCAGTACTTC. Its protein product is CATSETSGGETQYF.

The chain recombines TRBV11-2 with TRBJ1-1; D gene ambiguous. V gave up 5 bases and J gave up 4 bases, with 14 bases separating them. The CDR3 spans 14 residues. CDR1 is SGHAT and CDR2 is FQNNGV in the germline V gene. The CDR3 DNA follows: TGTGCCAGCAGCGCCACACTATCGGTCACTGAAGCTTTCTTT. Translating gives CASSATLSVTEAFF.

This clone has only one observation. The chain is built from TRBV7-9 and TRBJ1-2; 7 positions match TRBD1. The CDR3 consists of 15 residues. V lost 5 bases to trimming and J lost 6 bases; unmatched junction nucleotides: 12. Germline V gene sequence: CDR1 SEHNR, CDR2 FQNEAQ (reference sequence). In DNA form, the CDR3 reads TGTGCCAGCAGCGACTGGGCAGGGGGGAATCATGGCTACACCTTC. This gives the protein CASSDWAGGNHGYTF.

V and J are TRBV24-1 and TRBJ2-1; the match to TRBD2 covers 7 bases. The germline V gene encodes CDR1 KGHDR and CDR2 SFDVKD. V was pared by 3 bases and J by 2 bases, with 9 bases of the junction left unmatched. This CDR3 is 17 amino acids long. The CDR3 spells CATSDLKRGRAYNEQFF. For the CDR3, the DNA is TGTGCCACCAGTGATCTCAAGCGGGGTAGGGCCTACAATGAGCAGTTCTTC.